These 24 T cell receptor beta chains were all obtained from the same sample, sequenced in a study of blood T cells in healthy people across ages. Next came a second PCR, run for about 6 to 12 cycles, which used a sample-barcoded 5' primer along with a J-beta primer mix. TCRdb re-derived calls from the 5' RACE reads in MiXCR, one entry per CDR3 protein. The sample lists around 1,000,000 distinct CDR3 sequences; 35% to 45% were seen once. The sequenced material came from blood. The receptors here all came from a man aged 18 to 29 in good health.

This clonotype was seen more than once but under ten times. CDR3 sequence: CASRTGSSYSNQPQHF. Here the CDR3 DNA reads TGTGCCAGCAGAACCGGGAGCTCCTATAGCAATCAGCCCCAGCATTTT. The chain combines TRBV6-6 with TRBJ1-5; D is ambiguous. Trimming removed 6 bases from V and 0 bases from J, with 15 bases in between. This CDR3 has 16 residues. Looked up from germline, CDR1 is MNHNY and CDR2 is SVGAGI (reference sequence).

About this clonotype itself: At one end the junction does not follow the germline gene, possibly because of a read error. CDR3 nucleotide sequence: TGTGCCAGCAGCCAAGATAAGGGAAGCTATAGCTACACCTTC. Amino acid sequence: CASSQDKGSYSYTF. The chain employs TRBV4-2 and TRBJ1-2; no clear D gene. Germline V gene lookup returns CDR1 LGHNA and CDR2 YNFKEQ. The CDR3 has 14 amino acids.

This clonotype showed up just a few times. This chain joins TRBV11-2 and TRBJ2-2; D gene uncertain. Germline assignment: CDR1 SGHAT and CDR2 FQNNGV. Trimming took 2 bases from V and 6 from J, leaving 10 bases between them. CDR3 length: 14 residues. CDR3 residues: CASSLMLGAGELFF. CDR3 bases: TGTGCCAGCAGCTTAATGTTGGGCGCCGGGGAGCTGTTTTTT.

This clonotype has more than one count but fewer than ten. The chain combines TRBV7-7 with TRBJ2-2, with TRBD2 identical over 7 bases. The CDR3 has 17 residues. The V gene's germline CDR1 is SSHAT and CDR2 FNYEAQ (reference sequence). V was clipped by 1 base and J by 3 bases; unmatched bases: 8. CDR3 DNA: TGTGCCAGCAGCTTAGAAGTTTGGGCGGGAGACACCGGGGAGCTGTTTTTT. This translates into CASSLEVWAGDTGELFF.

As for this clonotype: One end of the junction does not line up with germline, which may come from a read error. This sequence joins TRBV2 and TRBJ1-2; D possibly corresponds to TRBD1 (6 bases). Germline assignment: CDR1 SNHLY and CDR2 FYNNEI. This CDR3 contains 13 residues. CDR3 DNA: TGTACCAGCAGTAGAGGACAGAGCTATGGCTACACCTTC. Translating it yields CTSSRGQSYGYTF.

CDR3 sequence reads: CASRDPGQGMNTEAFF. The CDR3 nucleotides read TGTGCCAGCAGGGACCCGGGACAGGGAATGAACACTGAAGCTTTCTTT. The chain recombines TRBV2 with TRBJ1-1; 9 bases match TRBD1. J was trimmed by 0 bases and V by 6 bases; bases with no gene match: 8. The CDR3 contains 16 residues. Germline V gene sequence: CDR1 SNHLY, CDR2 FYNNEI.

The V call is TRBV27, the J call TRBJ2-5; 8 bases fit TRBD1. Judging by the DNA end, TRBJ2-1 fits better; the J call may be wrong. Germline assignment: CDR1 MNHEY and CDR2 SMNVEV (reference sequence). The CDR3 runs to 18 residues. The CDR3 DNA sequence: TGTGCCAGCAGCTCGCCGGACAGGGCTCAAACCTCCCAAGAGACCCAGTTCTTC. This sequence encodes CASSSPDRAQTSQETQFF.

This clonotype was seen a handful of times. The V and J genes are TRBV20-1 and TRBJ2-1; 15 bases are shared with TRBD2. V lost 6 bases and J lost 7; bases outside the gene matches: 7. The CDR3 has 15 residues. Germline-derived CDR1 and CDR2 are DFQATT and SNEGSKA (reference sequence). The CDR3 protein is CSAHGLAGGKNEQFF. Written as DNA, the CDR3 is TGCAGTGCCCACGGACTAGCGGGGGGGAAGAATGAGCAGTTCTTC.

This clonotype has only a few counts. V usage is TRBV20-1 and J usage is TRBJ2-5; tentatively, D is TRBD1 (5 bases). V lost 0 bases and J 1 base, leaving 12 bases between the germline ends. The CDR3 consists of 15 residues. Germline-derived CDR1 and CDR2 are DFQATT and SNEGSKA (reference sequence). This CDR3 reads CSARDHSGIQETQYF. In DNA, the CDR3 is TGCAGTGCTAGAGATCACTCAGGGATCCAAGAGACCCAGTACTTC.

The rearrangement uses TRBV9 and TRBJ1-1, with D perhaps TRBD1 (5 bases). In germline, CDR1 is SGDLS, CDR2 YYNGEE. This CDR3 contains 14 residues. The ends were cut back, 0 bases at V and 4 bases at J, with 10 bases in the middle. In nucleotides, the CDR3 is TGTGCCAGCAGCGTAGCGCCAGGGACCACTGAAGCTTTCTTT. This sequence encodes CASSVAPGTTEAFF.

V gene TRBV7-8 combines with J gene TRBJ2-7; 11 bases are shared with TRBD2. V shed 1 base and J 2 bases; nucleotides not matched to a gene: 10. The CDR3 sequence is 18 residues long. Germline V gene data show CDR1 as SGHVS and CDR2 as FQNEAQ. The CDR3 nucleotides are TGTGCCAGCAGCTTAGGGGGACTAGCGGAGAAAATCCCCTACGAGCAGTACTTC. Translation: CASSLGGLAEKIPYEQYF. Full variable domain (remainder filled in from reference TRBV7-8 and TRBJ2-7): GAGVSQSPRYKVAKRGQDVALRCDPISGHVSLFWYQQALGQGPEFLTYFQNEAQLDKSGLPSDRFFAERPEGSVSTLKIQRTQQEDSAVYLCASSLGGLAEKIPYEQYFGPGTRLTVT.

This clonotype was seen a few times. This chain joins TRBV12-3 or TRBV12-4 and TRBJ1-2, with a tentative D call TRBD1 (5 bases). The V end lost 8 bases, the J end lost 3 bases, and 22 bases lay between the germline ends. The length of the CDR3 is 16 residues. CDR3 nucleotides: TGTGCCAGCTCCAACTACCGACTGAGGGGTTACTATGGCTACACCTTC. It codes for CASSNYRLRGYYGYTF.

The chain links TRBV6-1 to TRBJ1-2; no clear D. V shed 4 bases and J shed 5 bases, with 17 bases lying between them. The germline CDR1 and CDR2 sequences are MNHNS and SASEGT. The CDR3 length is 15 residues. The CDR3 coding sequence is TGTGCCAGCAGTGCGGTCCACGACCGGTGGTATGGCTACACCTTC. This translates into CASSAVHDRWYGYTF.

In the case of this clonotype: At one end, the junction sequence differs from germline, possibly due to a read error. The CDR3 coding sequence is TGCAGTGCTAGAGCACAGGGAACTAGCACAGATACGCGGTATTTT. This sequence encodes CSARAQGTSTDTRYF. The chain employs TRBV20-1 and TRBJ2-3; either TRBD1 or TRBD2 may supply D (6 bases each). This CDR3 spans 15 amino acids. Germline lookup yields CDR1 DFQATT and CDR2 SNEGSKA (reference sequence).

The rearrangement links TRBV5-5 to TRBJ2-3, with 9 positions matching TRBD2. Germline CDR1 reads SGHKS; CDR2 reads YYEKEE (reference sequence). V gave up 3 bases and J gave up 4 bases; unmatched junction bases: 12. The CDR3 contains 17 residues. DNA of the CDR3: TGTGCCAGCAGCTGGGTGGTAGCGGGGGCCCTGTCAGATACGCAGTATTTT. Protein product: CASSWVVAGALSDTQYF.

V and J are TRBV10-3 and TRBJ1-5, with D hard to call. This CDR3 contains 13 residues. Germline V gives CDR1 ENHRY, CDR2 SYGVKD. V dropped 4 bases and J dropped 6 bases, with 10 bases sitting between them. The CDR3, as DNA: TGTGCCATCAGTGTTGAGAGGGTTCAGCCCCAGCATTTT. This codes for CAISVERVQPQHF.

This chain connects TRBV6-2 or TRBV6-3 to TRBJ2-4; D possibly matches TRBD1 or TRBD2 (5 bases each). The DNA matches TRBJ2-7 better at its end, which makes the J call doubtful. CDR1 is MNHEY and CDR2 is SVGEGT in the germline V gene. This CDR3 has 14 residues. The CDR3 protein is CASSDVSGTDEQYF. DNA of the CDR3: TGTGCCAGCAGTGATGTGTCGGGGACCGACGAGCAGTACTTC.

The rearrangement uses TRBV4-2 and TRBJ2-3; 9 positions agree with TRBD1. The CDR3 has 17 residues. CDR1 and CDR2 (germline): LGHNA, YNFKEQ. V shed 0 bases and J 4 bases; nucleotides not matched to a gene: 8. CDR3 coding DNA: TGTGCCAGCAGCCAAGATCCCGGACAGGGGATCGCAGATACGCAGTATTTT. Translation gives CASSQDPGQGIADTQYF.

This sequence joins TRBV2 and TRBJ2-3, with 11 bases that match TRBD1. The CDR3 is made up of 15 amino acids. The germline V gene has CDR1 SNHLY and CDR2 FYNNEI. Trimming removed 4 bases from V and 6 bases from J; junction bases left unmatched: 6. CDR3 bases: TGTGCCAGCAGTGGGGGACAGGGGGTCGGGGATACGCAGTATTTT. This translates into CASSGGQGVGDTQYF.

Of note for this clonotype: A junction end diverges from the germline sequence, so it may reflect a read error. This chain connects TRBV18 to TRBJ2-7; D gene unclear. The germline V gene has CDR1 KGHSH and CDR2 LQKENI. This CDR3 comprises 12 residues. CDR3 sequence reads: CTSSPVGREQYF. The DNA of the CDR3 is TGTACCAGCTCACCAGTAGGTCGAGAGCAGTACTTC.

The chain combines TRBV7-8 with TRBJ2-1, with TRBD2 as a possible D gene (5 bases). The CDR3 sequence is 14 residues long. V gave up 2 bases and J gave up 5 bases, with 10 bases separating them. CDR1 is SGHVS and CDR2 is FQNEAQ in the germline V gene. CDR3 bases: TGTGCCAGCAGCTTACGACGGACTGACAATGAGCAGTTCTTC. It yields the protein CASSLRRTDNEQFF.

This sequence joins TRBV28 and TRBJ2-7; tentatively, D is TRBD1 (6 bases). This CDR3 contains 15 residues. Germline CDR1 and CDR2: MDHEN and SYDVKM. Trimming pared 5 bases from V and 3 bases from J, leaving 17 bases between. CDR3 protein: CASSKDSLFGYEQYF. The DNA for the CDR3 is TGTGCCAGCAGTAAGGACAGCCTCTTTGGCTACGAGCAGTACTTC. Together with reference TRBV28 and TRBJ2-7, the CDR3 gives the full variable domain: DVKVTQSSRYLVKRTGEKVFLECVQDMDHENMFWYRQDPGLGLRLIYFSYDVKMKEKGDIPEGYSVSREKKERFSLILESASTNQTSMYLCASSKDSLFGYEQYFGPGTRLTVT.

This clonotype has only a few counts. The genes are TRBV2 and TRBJ1-1, with 7 bases aligning to TRBD1. V trimming: 10 bases; J trimming: 6 bases; junction bases outside the gene matches: 8. CDR1 and CDR2 (germline): SNHLY, FYNNEI. The length of the CDR3 is 12 residues. CDR3 region: CATADRVSEAFF. Here the CDR3 DNA reads TGTGCCACTGCAGACAGGGTCTCTGAAGCTTTCTTT. Supplemented by reference TRBV2 and TRBJ1-1, the full variable domain reads EPEVTQTPSHQVTQMGQEVILRCVPISNHLYFYWYRQILGQKVEFLVSFYNNEISEKSEIFDDQFSVERPDGSNFTLKIRSTKLEDSAMYFCATADRVSEAFFGQGTRLTVV.

The chain links TRBV10-3 to TRBJ2-3, with D uncertain. CDR1 and CDR2 from the germline V gene are ENHRY and SYGVKD. V was clipped by 7 bases and J by 0 bases, with 11 bases between them. The CDR3 covers 14 residues. The CDR3 reads CAITPTTSTDTQYF. CDR3 DNA: TGTGCCATCACCCCGACAACTAGCACAGATACGCAGTATTTT.